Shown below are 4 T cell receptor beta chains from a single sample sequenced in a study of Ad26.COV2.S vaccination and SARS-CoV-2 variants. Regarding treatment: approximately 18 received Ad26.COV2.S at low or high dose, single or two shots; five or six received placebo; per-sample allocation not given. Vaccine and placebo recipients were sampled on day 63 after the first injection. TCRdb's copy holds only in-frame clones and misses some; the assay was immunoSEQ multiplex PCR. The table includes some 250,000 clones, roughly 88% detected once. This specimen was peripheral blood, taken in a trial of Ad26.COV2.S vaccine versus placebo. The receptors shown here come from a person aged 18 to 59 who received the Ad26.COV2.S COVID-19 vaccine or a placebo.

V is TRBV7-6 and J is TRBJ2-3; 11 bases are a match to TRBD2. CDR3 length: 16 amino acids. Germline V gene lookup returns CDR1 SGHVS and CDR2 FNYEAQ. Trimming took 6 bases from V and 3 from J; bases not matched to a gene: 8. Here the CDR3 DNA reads TGTGCCAGCAGAAAAACTAGCGGGAGTGGGACAGATACGCAGTATTTT. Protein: CASRKTSGSGTDTQYF.

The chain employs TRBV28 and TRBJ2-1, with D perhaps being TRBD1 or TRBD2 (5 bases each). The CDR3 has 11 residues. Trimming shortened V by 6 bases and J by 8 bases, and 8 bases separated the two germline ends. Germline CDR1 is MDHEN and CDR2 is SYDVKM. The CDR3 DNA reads TGTGCCAGCAGCCGGGACCATGAGCAGTTCTTC. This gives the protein CASSRDHEQFF.

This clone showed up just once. The CDR3 protein is CASSFRDFSGNTIYF. The DNA for the CDR3 is TGTGCCAGCAGCTTCAGGGACTTCTCTGGAAACACCATATATTTT. The V gene is TRBV5-6, the J gene TRBJ1-3; D might be TRBD1 (5 bases). The CDR3 sequence is 15 residues long. Trimming left V 2 bases short and J 0 bases short, with 9 bases between. The V gene's germline CDR1 is SGHDT and CDR2 YYEEEE.

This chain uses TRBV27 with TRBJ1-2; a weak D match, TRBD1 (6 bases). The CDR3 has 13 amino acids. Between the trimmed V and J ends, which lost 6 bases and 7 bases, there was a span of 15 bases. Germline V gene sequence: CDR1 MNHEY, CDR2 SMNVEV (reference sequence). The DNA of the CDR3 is TGTGCCAGCAGCAAGGGGGACCGGGCTGGCTACACCTTC. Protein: CASSKGDRAGYTF.